This passage covers 18 T cell receptor beta chains from one sample sequenced in a study of T cells expressing NK-cell markers. TCRdb re-called the 5' RACE reads; one entry per CDR3 protein, DNA not given. The sample includes 150,000 to 200,000 distinct CDR3 sequences. The sequencing input was blood T cells: a sorted CD56 or NKG2C T cell subset, CD4+ or CD8+ T cells, or bulk PBMC T cells (not recorded which). The receptors come from a woman aged 18-69 years in good health.

This sequence joins TRBV2 and TRBJ2-3; TCRdb lists TRBD2, though no DNA is available to test this call. In germline, CDR1 is SNHLY, CDR2 FYNNEI. CDR3 length: 13 amino acids. The CDR3 is CARPAGGADTQYF. The complete variable domain, with remaining parts taken from reference TRBV2 and TRBJ2-3, reads EPEVTQTPSHQVTQMGQEVILRCVPISNHLYFYWYRQILGQKVEFLVSFYNNEISEKSEIFDDQFSVERPDGSNFTLKIRSTKLEDSAMYFCARPAGGADTQYFGPGTRLTVL.

The chain uses TRBV29-1 and TRBJ2-1; the D call of TRBD1 rests on TCRdb alone, since no DNA is present to check it. Germline-derived CDR1 and CDR2 are SQVTM and ANQGSEA. The CDR3 is 13 residues long. The CDR3 loop reads CSAWDRANNEQFF.

The rearrangement uses TRBV7-7 and TRBJ2-5; there is no DNA to check the TCRdb D call of TRBD2. Looked up from germline, CDR1 is SSHAT and CDR2 is FNYEAQ (reference sequence). The CDR3 consists of 16 residues. CDR3 protein: CASSLSGRAGKETQYF.

The chain carries TRBV7-3 and TRBJ2-3; with no DNA, the TCRdb D assignment of TRBD2 cannot be verified. Germline-derived CDR1 and CDR2 are SGHTA and FQGTGA. The CDR3 is 13 amino acids. CDR3 in amino acids: CASAKREGDTQYF.

V is TRBV9 and J is TRBJ1-2. Germline CDR1 reads SGDLS; CDR2 reads YYNGEE. The CDR3 totals 14 residues. The CDR3 sequence: CASSVGRASYGYTF.

The rearrangement links TRBV7-3 to TRBJ2-7; TCRdb's D call, TRBD1, is unchecked because there is no DNA. The CDR3 extends over 14 amino acids. The germline CDR1 and CDR2 sequences are SGHTA and FQGTGA. CDR3 amino acids: CASSPTGGEKEQYF. Based on the CDR3 plus reference TRBV7-3 and TRBJ2-7, the full variable domain is GAGVSQTPSNKVTEKGKYVELRCDPISGHTALYWYRQSLGQGPEFLIYFQGTGAADDSGLPNDRFFAVRPEGSVSTLKIQRTERGDSAVYLCASSPTGGEKEQYFGPGTRLTVT.

CDR3 protein: CASSKTGGGYEQYF. The J gene is TRBJ2-7, the V gene TRBV7-9; the D call of TRBD1 rests on TCRdb alone, since no DNA is present to check it. CDR1 is SEHNR, CDR2 FQNEAQ, per germline (reference sequence). The CDR3 sequence is 14 residues long.

This sequence joins TRBV7-9 and TRBJ1-2. The length of the CDR3 is 12 residues. CDR1 is SEHNR and CDR2 is FQNEAQ in the germline V gene (reference sequence). CDR3 residues: CASSSEGYGYTF. The complete variable domain, with remaining parts taken from reference TRBV7-9 and TRBJ1-2, reads DTGVSQNPRHKITKRGQNVTFRCDPISEHNRLYWYRQTLGQGPEFLTYFQNEAQLEKSRLLSDRFSAERPKGSFSTLEIQRTEQGDSAMYLCASSSEGYGYTFGSGTRLTVV.

The J gene is TRBJ2-3, the V gene TRBV15. Germline loops: CDR1 LNHNV, CDR2 YYDKDF (reference sequence). The CDR3 covers 15 residues. Here the CDR3 reads CATSSGYISTDTQYF.

The chain employs TRBV29-1 and TRBJ2-1; TCRdb designates TRBD2, a call that cannot be tested without DNA. CDR3 length equals 12 residues. CDR1 SQVTM and CDR2 ANQGSEA come from the germline V gene. CDR3 sequence reads: CSVGASKGEQFF.

The V gene is TRBV9, the J gene TRBJ2-3. From germline, CDR1 is SGDLS and CDR2 YYNGEE. This CDR3 region has 14 residues. CDR3 loop: CASSVLGNTDTQYF. Filled out from reference TRBV9 and TRBJ2-3, the complete variable domain reads DSGVTQTPKHLITATGQRVTLRCSPRSGDLSVYWYQQSLDQGLQFLIQYYNGEERAKGNILERFSAQQFPDLHSELNLSSLELGDSALYFCASSVLGNTDTQYFGPGTRLTVL.

V usage is TRBV20-1 and J usage is TRBJ2-1; the TCRdb call, TRBD1, lacks DNA for checking. The CDR3 sequence is 15 residues long. Germline V CDR1 and CDR2: DFQATT, SNEGSKA (reference sequence). CDR3: CSARDTGGGGNEQFF.

V usage is TRBV27 and J usage is TRBJ1-1; the D gene TCRdb calls, TRBD1, cannot be checked with no DNA. The CDR3 extends over 16 amino acids. The germline CDR1 and CDR2 sequences are MNHEY and SMNVEV (reference sequence). CDR3: CASSSPGQGRNTEAFF.

The chain has TRBV29-1 and TRBJ2-1; TCRdb gives TRBD2 as the D gene, but with no DNA this cannot be confirmed. CDR3 length equals 14 residues. CDR1 is SQVTM, CDR2 ANQGSEA, per germline. The CDR3: CSVVLAGGPSEQFF.

This chain uses TRBV10-3 with TRBJ2-7; TCRdb gives TRBD1 as the D gene, but with no DNA this cannot be confirmed. Germline V gene sequence: CDR1 ENHRY, CDR2 SYGVKD. This CDR3 is 12 amino acids long. CDR3 loop: CATGTDSYEQYF.

V and J are TRBV24-1 and TRBJ2-1; TCRdb's D call of TRBD2 is untestable without DNA. The CDR3 has 14 residues. Germline lookup yields CDR1 KGHDR and CDR2 SFDVKD. The CDR3 spells CATSDLNRDSEQFF.

This chain joins TRBV29-1 and TRBJ1-1; TCRdb's D call of TRBD1 is untestable without DNA. The CDR3 runs 12 residues. Germline CDR1 and CDR2: SQVTM and ANQGSEA. CDR3 residues: CSVVRGRAEAFF.

The chain uses TRBV4-1 and TRBJ2-2; checking the TCRdb D call of TRBD1 is not possible without DNA. This CDR3 has 15 amino acids. Germline assignment: CDR1 MGHRA and CDR2 YSYEKL. This CDR3 is CASRRSQGGTGELFF.